This TCR beta chain came from a study of blood T cell repertoires in COVID-19. At the level of the study: Sources were T cells, B-cell-depleted T cells, or PBMCs; the material itself was cDNA or gDNA.

Using immunoSEQ multiplex PCR, the repertoire was profiled, and TCRdb retains in-frame clones only, with some absent. Of more than 250,000 clones listed, 70% to 90% are singletons. The ends lost 5 bases at V and 6 bases at J; junction bases unmatched: 7. The CDR3 extends over 13 amino acids. The rearrangement links TRBV12-3 or TRBV12-4 to TRBJ2-7; 7 nucleotides align to TRBD2. This TCR derives from a woman aged 25-40 years who had recovered from COVID-19. The material sequenced was peripheral blood. CDR3 sequence: CASSLIGRGEQYF. The CDR3 bases are TGTGCCAGCAGTCTCATAGGGAGGGGCGAGCAGTACTTC.